This T cell receptor (beta chain) originates from a study of shared clonotypes between healthy human individuals. The study, taken as a whole, reports: Shared across a handful of donors were around 4.7% of the naive CD4 clonotypes. It was only blood that was sampled, and tissue repertoires likely differ.

About this clone itself: What it recognizes is unknown.

This table comes from immunoSEQ multiplex PCR, and its TCRdb copy is limited to in-frame clones, with some not included. The repertoire holds around 1.4 million clones, with approximately 98.5% as singletons. Looked up from germline, CDR1 is SEHNR and CDR2 is FQNEAQ (reference sequence). The CDR3 length is 17 residues. The J segment lost 1 base and the V segment lost 5 bases, leaving 9 bases of the junction unmatched. Sequenced: naive CD4+ T cells sorted from blood. Described subset: CD45RA+ positively selected. This clonotype originated in a man aged 25 to 40 in good health. The chain is built from TRBV7-9 and TRBJ2-1; 9 nucleotides line up with TRBD2. For the CDR3, the DNA is TGTGCCAGCAGCACACCCGGGACTAGCAATTCCTACAATGAGCAGTTCTTC. This encodes CASSTPGTSNSYNEQFF.